This T cell receptor beta chain was captured in a study of siplizumab effects on memory and regulatory T cells. Data came from immunoSEQ multiplex PCR; TCRdb stores just in-frame clones and leaves some out. Among roughly 100,000 clones, approximately 94% were seen once, and the ten largest hold about 0.32%. The sample taken for sequencing was CD4+ T cells sorted from blood. The sequence came from a human donor in good health.

CDR3 DNA: TGTGCCAGCAGCCAAGGTTACGGGATAGAAGCCTACGAGCAGTACTTC. Translating gives CASSQGYGIEAYEQYF. V usage is TRBV14 and J usage is TRBJ2-7, with D possibly being TRBD2 (5 bases). Per the germline V gene, CDR1 is SGHDN and CDR2 is FVKESK. This CDR3 is 16 amino acids long. Between the trimmed V and J ends, which lost 1 base and 2 bases, there was a span of 15 bases. Drawing the rest from reference TRBV14 and TRBJ2-7, the complete variable domain is EAGVTQFPSHSVIEKGQTVTLRCDPISGHDNLYWYRRVMGKEIKFLLHFVKESKQDESGMPNNRFLAERTGGTYSTLKVQPAELEDSGVYFCASSQGYGIEAYEQYFGPGTRLTVT.